A single sample is the source of the 12 T cell receptor beta chains below, sequenced in a study of T cell changes during pregnancy in multiple sclerosis. TCRdb keeps only in-frame clones here, not all; method: immunoSEQ multiplex PCR. The data contain tens of thousands of clones, approximately 89% of them seen just once; the ten biggest clones take up roughly 1.5%. The source was peripheral blood, collected in the third trimester of pregnancy. The receptors derive from a female donor in good health, enrolled as a control in a pregnancy study.

This clone was recorded only once. This chain uses TRBV11-2 with TRBJ1-4; TRBD1 matches at 8 bases. This CDR3 comprises 15 residues. CDR1 is SGHAT and CDR2 is FQNNGV in the germline V gene. With 4 bases clipped from V and 3 bases from J, the junction kept 4 bases outside the gene matches. CDR3 residues: CASSSDRGANEKLFF. CDR3 coding DNA: TGTGCCAGCAGCTCTGACAGGGGTGCTAATGAAAAACTGTTTTTT.

This clone was observed once. The chain joins TRBV28 to TRBJ1-1; D unresolved. This CDR3 is built from 12 residues. V was pared by 3 bases and J by 11 bases, with 13 bases between. The germline CDR1 and CDR2 sequences are MDHEN and SYDVKM. The CDR3, as DNA: TGTGCCAGCAGTTTGAGGGCGATCGCGGCTTTCTTT. As protein: CASSLRAIAAFF.

The chain recombines TRBV6-5 with TRBJ2-7; maybe TRBD1 (5 bases). The CDR3 extends over 15 amino acids. V lost 6 bases and J 0 bases, leaving 15 bases between the germline ends. Germline V lookup: CDR1 MNHEY, CDR2 SVGAGI. The CDR3: CASSSGHKSSYEQYF. CDR3 DNA: TGTGCCAGCAGCTCCGGACATAAGAGCTCCTACGAGCAGTACTTC.

The chain couples TRBV11-2 to TRBJ1-2, with TRBD1 matching 9 bases. The ends lost 5 bases at V and 14 bases at J; junction bases unmatched: 12. This CDR3 has 13 residues. The V gene's germline CDR1 is SGHAT and CDR2 FQNNGV. The CDR3 region is CASSPGTGSIATF. Written as DNA, the CDR3 is TGTGCCAGCAGCCCCGGGACAGGGAGTATAGCTACCTTC.

This CDR3 is CATSPARGLKAFF. CDR3 bases: TGTGCCACCAGCCCGGCCAGGGGGCTGAAAGCTTTCTTT. The rearrangement joins TRBV15 to TRBJ1-1; 8 bases align to TRBD1. The CDR3 has 13 amino acids. The germline V gene encodes CDR1 LNHNV and CDR2 YYDKDF (reference sequence). J lost 9 bases, V lost 5 bases, and 8 bases had no gene match.

V is TRBV4-3 and J is TRBJ2-1; the match to TRBD2 covers 12 bases. With 6 bases clipped from V and 4 bases from J, the junction kept 7 bases outside the gene matches. In germline, CDR1 is LGHNA, CDR2 YSLEER. The CDR3 runs 16 residues. The CDR3 nucleotides read TGCGCCAGCAGTCTAGTGCTAGCGGGGGGGTACAATGAGCAGTTCTTC. This encodes CASSLVLAGGYNEQFF.

This rearrangement joins TRBV27 to TRBJ2-1, with a possible D match to TRBD2 (6 bases). V was clipped by 6 bases and J by 6 bases, with 15 bases between them. This CDR3 is built from 14 residues. CDR1 and CDR2 from the germline V gene are MNHEY and SMNVEV (reference sequence). The CDR3 DNA follows: TGTGCCAGCAGGCTACCAGGGACTTTCAATGAGCAGTTCTTC. Its protein product is CASRLPGTFNEQFF.

The chain uses TRBV7-9 and TRBJ2-1; no clear D. This CDR3 contains 13 residues. Looked up from germline, CDR1 is SEHNR and CDR2 is FQNEAQ (reference sequence). Trimming cost V 2 bases and J 8 bases, with 10 bases left between them. CDR3 sequence: CASSLKAEHEQFF. The CDR3 region has the DNA TGTGCCAGCAGCTTAAAAGCCGAGCATGAGCAGTTCTTC.

Notes on this clone: Other DNA sequences in the sample encode the same CDR3. The chain uses TRBV5-5 and TRBJ1-1, with 7 bases that match TRBD1. V dropped 1 base and J dropped 3; count of bases not matched to a gene: 0. This CDR3 is built from 13 residues. Germline values: CDR1 SGHKS, CDR2 YYEKEE (reference sequence). This CDR3 reads CASSLTGDTEAFF. DNA for the CDR3: TGTGCCAGCAGCTTGACAGGGGACACTGAAGCTTTCTTT.

The V and J genes are TRBV11-3 and TRBJ1-1; no reliable D call. This CDR3 spans 14 amino acids. The germline V gene encodes CDR1 SGHNT and CDR2 YENEEA. V gave up 5 bases and J gave up 3 bases, with 13 bases separating them. CDR3 DNA: TGTGCCAGCAGCCCGGGAATTGCGGACACTGAAGCTTTCTTT. It translates to CASSPGIADTEAFF.

The chain has TRBV13 and TRBJ1-6; 7 bases match TRBD1. Looked up from germline, CDR1 is PRHDT and CDR2 is FYEKMQ (reference sequence). This CDR3 has 14 amino acids. Trimming cost V 5 bases and J 4 bases; bases outside gene matches: 2. Written as DNA, the CDR3 is TGTGCCAGCAGCCCGGGACAGTATAATTCACCCCTCCACTTT. This encodes CASSPGQYNSPLHF.

The rearrangement joins TRBV7-3 to TRBJ2-1; the match to TRBD2 covers 7 bases. Germline V gene sequence: CDR1 SGHTA, CDR2 FQGTGA. V shed 5 bases and J 2 bases; nucleotides not matched to a gene: 0. The length of the CDR3 is 13 residues. The CDR3 loop is CASSGGAYNEQFF. Written as DNA, the CDR3 is TGTGCCAGCAGCGGGGGGGCCTACAATGAGCAGTTCTTC. The variable domain in full, completed from reference TRBV7-3 and TRBJ2-1, reads GAGVSQTPSNKVTEKGKYVELRCDPISGHTALYWYRQSLGQGPEFLIYFQGTGAADDSGLPNDRFFAVRPEGSVSTLKIQRTERGDSAVYLCASSGGAYNEQFFGPGTRLTVL.